The 14 T cell receptor beta chains below come from one sample, sequenced in a study of blood T cell repertoires in COVID-19. Sequencing used immunoSEQ multiplex PCR; TCRdb keeps in-frame clones, though not all of them. The profile shows about 160,000 clones, around 83% of them singletons. The sequenced sample consisted of peripheral blood. The receptors shown here come from a man aged 65 to 79 who had recovered from COVID-19.

The chain has TRBV5-1 and TRBJ2-6, with D maybe TRBD2 (6 bases). Trimming pared 5 bases from V and 0 bases from J, leaving 12 bases between. CDR1 and CDR2 (germline): SGHRS, YFSETQ. CDR3 length: 16 amino acids. Written as DNA, the CDR3 is TGCGCCAGCAGTGGGGGGAATCGCTCTGGGGCCAACGTCCTGACTTTC. This sequence encodes CASSGGNRSGANVLTF.

The rearrangement links TRBV6-2 or TRBV6-3 to TRBJ2-2; TRBD1 aligns across 7 bases. This CDR3 has 15 residues. From germline, CDR1 is MNHEY and CDR2 SVGEGT. Trimming took 3 bases from V and 4 from J; bases not matched to a gene: 5. For the CDR3, the DNA is TGTGCCAGCAGTTATGCGGCAGGGGGCACCGGGGAGCTGTTTTTT. This gives the protein CASSYAAGGTGELFF.

This clone was observed once. The gene calls are TRBV29-1 and TRBJ1-1; tentative D call: TRBD1 (5 bases). Trimming left V 4 bases short and J 7 bases short, with 13 bases between. Looked up from germline, CDR1 is SQVTM and CDR2 is ANQGSEA. CDR3 length equals 12 residues. The CDR3 DNA follows: TGCAGCGTTGCGGTAGGGGTAGATGAAGCTTTCTTT. Its translation is CSVAVGVDEAFF. Looking up the rest from reference TRBV29-1 and TRBJ1-1 gives the full variable domain: SAVISQKPSRDICQRGTSLTIQCQVDSQVTMMFWYRQQPGQSLTLIATANQGSEATYESGFVIDKFPISRPNLTFSTLTVSNMSPEDSSIYLCSVAVGVDEAFFGQGTRLTVV.

This sequence joins TRBV12-5 and TRBJ2-2; 11 bases align to TRBD2. Trimming cost V 5 bases and J 4 bases; bases outside gene matches: 6. The germline gives CDR1 LGHNT, CDR2 FRNRAP. The CDR3 spans 16 residues. CDR3 sequence reads: CASGGGLAGGTGELFF. The DNA of the CDR3 is TGTGCTAGTGGTGGAGGGCTAGCGGGAGGCACCGGGGAGCTGTTTTTT.

The rearrangement links TRBV15 to TRBJ2-5; possibly TRBD1 for D (6 bases). The germline gives CDR1 LNHNV, CDR2 YYDKDF (reference sequence). The ends were cut back, 5 bases at V and 0 bases at J, with 10 bases in the middle. This CDR3 contains 14 residues. The CDR3: CATSAYRDQETQYF. The CDR3 nucleotides are TGTGCCACCAGCGCATACAGGGACCAAGAGACCCAGTACTTC.

This chain links TRBV10-3 with TRBJ2-1; TRBD2 matches at 7 bases. The V gene end was trimmed by 2 bases and the J gene end by 9 bases; junction bases not matched to a gene: 7. Germline lookup yields CDR1 ENHRY and CDR2 SYGVKD. The CDR3 covers 14 residues. CDR3 nucleotide sequence: TGTGCCATCAGTGAGAAGGCGGGAGATAGTGAGCAGTTCTTC. It codes for CAISEKAGDSEQFF.

The V and J genes are TRBV5-4 and TRBJ2-5; 12 positions match TRBD2. Germline values: CDR1 SGHNT, CDR2 YYREEE (reference sequence). Trimming cost V 2 bases and J 1 base; bases outside gene matches: 3. The CDR3 extends over 16 amino acids. The CDR3 DNA reads TGTGCCAGCAGCTTTCGACTAGCGGGAGTCCAAGAGACCCAGTACTTC. Translated: CASSFRLAGVQETQYF.

The chain uses TRBV5-5 and TRBJ2-7, with 8 bases matching TRBD2. Losses at the gene ends were 0 bases for V and 2 bases for J; bases not matched to a gene: 4. The length of the CDR3 is 15 residues. Per germline, CDR1 SGHKS and CDR2 YYEKEE (reference sequence). The chain's CDR3 is CASSLVAGRTYEQYF. CDR3 DNA: TGTGCCAGCAGCTTGGTAGCGGGACGAACCTACGAGCAGTACTTC.

The chain has TRBV10-1 and TRBJ2-7; D perhaps matches TRBD2 (7 bases). V dropped 0 bases and J dropped 5 bases, with 17 bases sitting between them. This CDR3 is 16 amino acids long. The germline gives CDR1 WNHNN, CDR2 SYGVQD (reference sequence). The CDR3 region has the DNA TGCGCCAGCAGTGAGTCACGGGGGGCGCGAGGGAACGAGCAGTACTTC. It specifies CASSESRGARGNEQYF.

The genes are TRBV5-8 and TRBJ2-3; 11 nucleotides line up with TRBD2. Losses at the gene ends were 1 base for V and 1 base for J; bases not matched to a gene: 11. Germline CDR1 SGHTS, CDR2 YDEGEE. The CDR3 spans 19 residues. Here the CDR3 reads CASSLLAGGPRARTDTQYF. The CDR3 nucleotides read TGTGCCAGCAGCTTGTTAGCGGGAGGGCCAAGGGCACGCACAGATACGCAGTATTTT.

This chain connects TRBV5-5 to TRBJ2-2; the match to TRBD1 covers 9 bases. This CDR3 contains 16 residues. V shed 2 bases and J 4 bases; nucleotides not matched to a gene: 6. Per the germline V gene, CDR1 is SGHKS and CDR2 is YYEKEE (reference sequence). The CDR3 region is CASSLRTGAGTGELFF. The CDR3 nucleotides read TGTGCCAGCAGCTTACGGACAGGGGCCGGCACCGGGGAGCTGTTTTTT.

The chain uses TRBV4-3 and TRBJ2-2; unclear D gene. CDR1 is LGHNA, CDR2 YSLEER, per germline. The V gene lost 1 base and the J gene lost 5 bases, with 2 bases spanning the gap. This CDR3 is built from 12 residues. This CDR3 reads CASSQATGELFF. Written as DNA, the CDR3 is TGCGCCAGCAGCCAAGCTACCGGGGAGCTGTTTTTT.

The chain employs TRBV6-6 and TRBJ1-3; D might be TRBD1 (6 bases). V was cut by 2 bases and J by 6 bases, with 14 bases left in between. Germline V gene sequence: CDR1 MNHNY, CDR2 SVGAGI (reference sequence). The CDR3 sequence is 15 residues long. DNA of the CDR3: TGTGCCAGCAGTTACACGGGCGGGGGCGAAAACACCATATATTTT. It is translated as CASSYTGGGENTIYF.

This rearrangement joins TRBV28 to TRBJ2-7; the D gene is possibly TRBD2 (6 bases). Trimming pared 4 bases from V and 4 bases from J, leaving 14 bases between. The V gene's germline CDR1 is MDHEN and CDR2 SYDVKM. This CDR3 contains 14 residues. CDR3 amino acids: CASSSSGLIYEQYF. For the CDR3, the DNA is TGTGCCAGCAGTTCCTCGGGACTTATTTACGAGCAGTACTTC.